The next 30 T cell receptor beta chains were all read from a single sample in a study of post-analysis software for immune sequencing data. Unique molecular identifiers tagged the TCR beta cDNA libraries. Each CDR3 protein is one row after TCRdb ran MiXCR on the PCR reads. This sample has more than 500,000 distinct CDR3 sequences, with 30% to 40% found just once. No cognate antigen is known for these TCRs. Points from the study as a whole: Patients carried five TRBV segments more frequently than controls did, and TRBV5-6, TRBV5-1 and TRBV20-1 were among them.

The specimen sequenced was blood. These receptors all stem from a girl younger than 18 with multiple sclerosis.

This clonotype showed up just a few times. CDR3 sequence reads: CSATPRTGVNQPQHF. DNA for the CDR3: TGCAGTGCTACACCGCGGACAGGGGTAAATCAGCCCCAGCATTTT. The chain carries TRBV20-1 and TRBJ1-5; 9 bases are shared with TRBD1. The CDR3 sequence is 15 residues long. Germline CDR1 reads DFQATT; CDR2 reads SNEGSKA (reference sequence). With 4 bases clipped from V and 4 bases from J, the junction kept 8 bases outside the gene matches.

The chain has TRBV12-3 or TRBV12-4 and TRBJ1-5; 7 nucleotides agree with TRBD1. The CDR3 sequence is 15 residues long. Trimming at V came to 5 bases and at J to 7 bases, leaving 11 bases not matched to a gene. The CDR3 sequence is CASSLGLGGSQPQHF. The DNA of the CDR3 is TGTGCCAGCAGTCTTGGGCTAGGGGGCTCACAGCCCCAGCATTTT.

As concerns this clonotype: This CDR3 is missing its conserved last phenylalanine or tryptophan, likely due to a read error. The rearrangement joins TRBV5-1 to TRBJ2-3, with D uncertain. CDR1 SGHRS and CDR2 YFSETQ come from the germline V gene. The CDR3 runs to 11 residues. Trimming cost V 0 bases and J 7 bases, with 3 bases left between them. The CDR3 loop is CASSLDHTQYL. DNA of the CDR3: TGCGCCAGCAGCTTGGATCATACGCAGTATTTG.

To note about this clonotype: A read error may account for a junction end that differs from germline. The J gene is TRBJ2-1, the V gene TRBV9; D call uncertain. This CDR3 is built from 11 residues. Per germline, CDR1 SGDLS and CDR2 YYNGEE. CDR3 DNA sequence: TGTGCCAGCAGTGTAGAGAATGAGCAGTTCTTC. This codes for CASSVENEQFF.

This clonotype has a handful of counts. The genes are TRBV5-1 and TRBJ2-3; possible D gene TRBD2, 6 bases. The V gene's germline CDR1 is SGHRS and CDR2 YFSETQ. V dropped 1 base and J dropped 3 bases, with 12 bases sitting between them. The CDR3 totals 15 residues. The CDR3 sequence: CASSLIGGETDTQYF. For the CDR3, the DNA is TGCGCCAGCAGCTTGATTGGAGGGGAGACAGATACGCAGTATTTT. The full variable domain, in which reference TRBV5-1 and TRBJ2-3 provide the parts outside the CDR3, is KAGVTQTPRYLIKTRGQQVTLSCSPISGHRSVSWYQQTPGQGLQFLFEYFSETQRNKGNFPGRFSGRQFSNSRSEMNVSTLELGDSALYLCASSLIGGETDTQYFGPGTRLTVL.

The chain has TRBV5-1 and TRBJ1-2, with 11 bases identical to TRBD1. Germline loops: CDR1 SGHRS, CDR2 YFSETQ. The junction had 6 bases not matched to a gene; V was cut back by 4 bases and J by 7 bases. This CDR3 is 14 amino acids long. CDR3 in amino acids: CASSVGTGGVGYTF. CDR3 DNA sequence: TGCGCCAGCAGCGTAGGGACAGGGGGAGTTGGCTACACCTTC. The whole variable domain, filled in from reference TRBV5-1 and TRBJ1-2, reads KAGVTQTPRYLIKTRGQQVTLSCSPISGHRSVSWYQQTPGQGLQFLFEYFSETQRNKGNFPGRFSGRQFSNSRSEMNVSTLELGDSALYLCASSVGTGGVGYTFGSGTRLTVV.

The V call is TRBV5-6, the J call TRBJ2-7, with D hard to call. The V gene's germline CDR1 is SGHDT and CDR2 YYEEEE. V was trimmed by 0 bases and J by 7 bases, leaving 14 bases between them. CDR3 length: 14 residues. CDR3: CASSLGQFRREQYF. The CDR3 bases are TGTGCCAGCAGCTTGGGACAATTTCGGCGGGAGCAGTACTTC.

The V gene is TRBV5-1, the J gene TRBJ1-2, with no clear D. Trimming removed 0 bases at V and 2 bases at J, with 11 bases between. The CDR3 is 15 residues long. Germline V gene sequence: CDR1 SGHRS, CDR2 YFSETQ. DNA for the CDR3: TGCGCCAGCAGCTTGGCCGTACAGCAGAACTATGGCTACACCTTC. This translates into CASSLAVQQNYGYTF.

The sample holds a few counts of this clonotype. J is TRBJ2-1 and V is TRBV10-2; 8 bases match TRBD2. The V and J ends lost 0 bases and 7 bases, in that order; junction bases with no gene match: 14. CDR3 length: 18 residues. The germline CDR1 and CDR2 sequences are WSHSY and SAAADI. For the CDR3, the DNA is TGCGCCAGCAGTGAGTCGGGCTCTGGCGGGGGGTTGTGGAATGAGCAGTTCTTC. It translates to CASSESGSGGGLWNEQFF.

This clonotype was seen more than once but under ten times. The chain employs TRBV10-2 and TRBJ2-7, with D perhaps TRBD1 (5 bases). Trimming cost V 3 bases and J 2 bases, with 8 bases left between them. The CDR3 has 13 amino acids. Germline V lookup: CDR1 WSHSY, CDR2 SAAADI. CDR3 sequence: CASSEQAPYEQYF. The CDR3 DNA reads TGCGCCAGCAGTGAACAGGCCCCCTACGAGCAGTACTTC.

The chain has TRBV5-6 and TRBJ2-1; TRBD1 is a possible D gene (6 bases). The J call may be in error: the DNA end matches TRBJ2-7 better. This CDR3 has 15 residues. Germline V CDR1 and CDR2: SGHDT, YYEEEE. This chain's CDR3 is CASSLMGAAYNEQYF. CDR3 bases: TGTGCCAGCAGCTTGATGGGGGCCGCCTACAATGAGCAGTACTTC.

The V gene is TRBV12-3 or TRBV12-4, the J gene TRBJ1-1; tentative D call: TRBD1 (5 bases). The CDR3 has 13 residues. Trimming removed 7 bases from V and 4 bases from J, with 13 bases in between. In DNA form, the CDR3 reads TGTGCCAGCATTAGGGGTTGGGGCACTGAAGCTTTCTTT. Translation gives CASIRGWGTEAFF.

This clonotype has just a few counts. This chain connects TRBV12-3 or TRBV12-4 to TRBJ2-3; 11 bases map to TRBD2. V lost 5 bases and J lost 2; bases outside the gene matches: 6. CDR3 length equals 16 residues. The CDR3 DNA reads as TGTGCCAGCAGTCCCGGACTAGCGGGCGACACAGATACGCAGTATTTT. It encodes CASSPGLAGDTDTQYF.

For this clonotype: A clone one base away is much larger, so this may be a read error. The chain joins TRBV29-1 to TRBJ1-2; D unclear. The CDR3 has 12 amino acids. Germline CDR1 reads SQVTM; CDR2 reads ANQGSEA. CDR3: CNVDKGGYGYTF. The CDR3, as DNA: TGCAACGTTGATAAAGGAGGCTATGGCTACACCTTC.

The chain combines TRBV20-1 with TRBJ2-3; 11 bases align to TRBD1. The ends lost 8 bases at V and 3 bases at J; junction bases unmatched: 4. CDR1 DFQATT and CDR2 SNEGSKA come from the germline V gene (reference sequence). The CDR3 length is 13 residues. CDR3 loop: CSSGTGGTDTQYF. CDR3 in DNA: TGCAGTAGTGGGACAGGGGGGACAGATACGCAGTATTTT.

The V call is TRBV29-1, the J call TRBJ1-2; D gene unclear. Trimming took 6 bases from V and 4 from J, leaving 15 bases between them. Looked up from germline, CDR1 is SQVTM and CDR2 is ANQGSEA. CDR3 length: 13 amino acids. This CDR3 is CSVATRQSYGYTF. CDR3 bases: TGCAGCGTCGCCACGAGGCAGAGCTATGGCTACACCTTC.

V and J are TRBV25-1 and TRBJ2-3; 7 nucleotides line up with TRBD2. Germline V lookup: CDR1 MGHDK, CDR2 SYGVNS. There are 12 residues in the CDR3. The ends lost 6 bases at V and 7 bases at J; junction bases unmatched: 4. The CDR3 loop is CASSYGTNTQYF. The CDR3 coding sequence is TGTGCCAGCAGCTACGGGACTAATACGCAGTATTTT.

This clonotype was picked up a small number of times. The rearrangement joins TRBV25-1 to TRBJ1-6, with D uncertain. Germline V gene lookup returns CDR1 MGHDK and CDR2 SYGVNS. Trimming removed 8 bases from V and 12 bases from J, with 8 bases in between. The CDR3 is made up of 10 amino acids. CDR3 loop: CASPPGPLHF. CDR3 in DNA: TGTGCCAGCCCCCCGGGACCCCTCCACTTT.

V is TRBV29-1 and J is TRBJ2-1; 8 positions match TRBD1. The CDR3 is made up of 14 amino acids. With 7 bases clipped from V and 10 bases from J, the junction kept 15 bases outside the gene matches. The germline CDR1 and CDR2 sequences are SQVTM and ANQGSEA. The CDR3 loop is CSARGQALGAEQFF. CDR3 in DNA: TGCAGCGCCAGGGGACAGGCCCTTGGGGCAGAGCAGTTCTTC.

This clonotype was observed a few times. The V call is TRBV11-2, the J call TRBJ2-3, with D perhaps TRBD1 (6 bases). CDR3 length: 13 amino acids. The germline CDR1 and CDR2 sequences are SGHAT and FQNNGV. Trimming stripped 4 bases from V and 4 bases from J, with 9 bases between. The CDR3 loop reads CASSYRESDTQYF. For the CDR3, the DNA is TGTGCCAGCAGCTACAGGGAGTCAGATACGCAGTATTTT. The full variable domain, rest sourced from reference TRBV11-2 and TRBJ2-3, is EAGVAQSPRYKIIEKRQSVAFWCNPISGHATLYWYQQILGQGPKLLIQFQNNGVVDDSQLPKDRFSAERLKGVDSTLKIQPAKLEDSAVYLCASSYRESDTQYFGPGTRLTVL.

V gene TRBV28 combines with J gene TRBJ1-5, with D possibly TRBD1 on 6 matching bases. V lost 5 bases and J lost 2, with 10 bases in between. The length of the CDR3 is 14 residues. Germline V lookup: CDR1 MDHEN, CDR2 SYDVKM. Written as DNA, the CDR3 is TGTGCCAGCAGTAAGGACAGCGGCAATCAGCCCCAGCATTTT. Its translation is CASSKDSGNQPQHF. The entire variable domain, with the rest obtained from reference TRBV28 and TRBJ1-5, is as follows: DVKVTQSSRYLVKRTGEKVFLECVQDMDHENMFWYRQDPGLGLRLIYFSYDVKMKEKGDIPEGYSVSREKKERFSLILESASTNQTSMYLCASSKDSGNQPQHFGDGTRLSIL.

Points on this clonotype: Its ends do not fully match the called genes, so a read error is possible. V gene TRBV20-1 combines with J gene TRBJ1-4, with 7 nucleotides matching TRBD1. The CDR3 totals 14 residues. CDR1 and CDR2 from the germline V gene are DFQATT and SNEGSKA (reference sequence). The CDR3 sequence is CSASRGQTHEKLYF. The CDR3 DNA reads TGCAGTGCTAGTAGGGGACAGACCCACGAAAAACTGTATTTT.

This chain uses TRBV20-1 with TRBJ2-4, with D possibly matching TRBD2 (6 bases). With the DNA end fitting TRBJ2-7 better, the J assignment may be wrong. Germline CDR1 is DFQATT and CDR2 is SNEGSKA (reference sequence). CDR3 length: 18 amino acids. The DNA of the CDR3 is TGCAGTGCTAGTTGGCCCCGTGCGGGATCTTTAGGGTCCTACGAGCAGTACTTC. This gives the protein CSASWPRAGSLGSYEQYF.

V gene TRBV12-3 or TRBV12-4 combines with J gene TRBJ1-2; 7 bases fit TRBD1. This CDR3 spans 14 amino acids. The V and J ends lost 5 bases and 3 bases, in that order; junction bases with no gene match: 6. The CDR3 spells CASSDLGTDYGYTF. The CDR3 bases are TGTGCCAGCAGTGACCTTGGGACAGACTATGGCTACACCTTC.

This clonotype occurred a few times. In DNA form, the CDR3 reads TGCGCCAGCAGCTTGCCTAGGGAGGGAGATACGCAGTATTTT. Protein product: CASSLPREGDTQYF. The rearrangement joins TRBV5-1 to TRBJ2-3, with 7 bases matching TRBD2. The CDR3 runs to 14 residues. V shed 1 base, J shed 5 bases, and the junction held 4 bases outside the gene matches. Germline CDR1 is SGHRS and CDR2 is YFSETQ.

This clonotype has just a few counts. CDR3 nucleotide sequence: TGTGCCAGCAACCTCCGGGACGCCTTTCTCGAGCAGTACTTC. This translates into CASNLRDAFLEQYF. This chain links TRBV5-6 with TRBJ2-7, with D perhaps TRBD1 or TRBD2 (5 bases each). CDR3 length: 14 residues. V dropped 6 bases and J dropped 6 bases, with 19 bases sitting between them. Germline CDR1 and CDR2: SGHDT and YYEEEE.

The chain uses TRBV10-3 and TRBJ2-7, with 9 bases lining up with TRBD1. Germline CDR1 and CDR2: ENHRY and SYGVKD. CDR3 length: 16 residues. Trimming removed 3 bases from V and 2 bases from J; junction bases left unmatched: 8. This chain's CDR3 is CAISETGGQGPYEQYF. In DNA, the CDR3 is TGTGCCATCAGTGAAACCGGGGGACAGGGACCCTACGAGCAGTACTTC.

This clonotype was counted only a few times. The CDR3: CASSLRGEQYF. CDR3 in DNA: TGTGCCAGCAGTTTGCGGGGCGAGCAGTACTTC. The genes are TRBV28 and TRBJ2-5; a possible D gene is TRBD2 (6 bases). The last part of the DNA fits TRBJ2-7 better; the J call may be wrong. Per the germline V gene, CDR1 is MDHEN and CDR2 is SYDVKM. The CDR3 is 11 amino acids.

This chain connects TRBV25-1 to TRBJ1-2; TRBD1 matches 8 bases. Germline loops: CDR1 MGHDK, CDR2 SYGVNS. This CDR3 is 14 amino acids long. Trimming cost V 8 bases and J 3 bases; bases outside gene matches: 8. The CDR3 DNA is TGTGCCAGCCTCGGACAGGGATGGGACTATGGCTACACCTTC. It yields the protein CASLGQGWDYGYTF.

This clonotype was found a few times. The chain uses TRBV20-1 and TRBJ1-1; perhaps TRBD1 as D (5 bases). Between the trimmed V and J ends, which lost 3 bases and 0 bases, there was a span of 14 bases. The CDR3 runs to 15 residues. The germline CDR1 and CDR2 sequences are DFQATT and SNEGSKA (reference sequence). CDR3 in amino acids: CSASTPGQLNTEAFF. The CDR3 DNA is TGCAGTGCTAGTACCCCGGGGCAGCTGAACACTGAAGCTTTCTTT.